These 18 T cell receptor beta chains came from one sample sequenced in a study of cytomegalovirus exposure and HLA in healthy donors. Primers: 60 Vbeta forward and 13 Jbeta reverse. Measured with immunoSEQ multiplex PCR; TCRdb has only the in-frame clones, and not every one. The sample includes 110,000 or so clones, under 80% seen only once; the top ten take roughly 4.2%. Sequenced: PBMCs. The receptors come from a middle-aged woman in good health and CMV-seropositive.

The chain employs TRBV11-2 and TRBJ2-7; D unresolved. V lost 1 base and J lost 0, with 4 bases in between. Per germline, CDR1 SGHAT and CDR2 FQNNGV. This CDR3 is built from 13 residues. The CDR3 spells CASSLGHSYEQYF. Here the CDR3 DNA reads TGTGCCAGCAGCTTAGGGCACTCCTACGAGCAGTACTTC. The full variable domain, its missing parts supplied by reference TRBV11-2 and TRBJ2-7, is EAGVAQSPRYKIIEKRQSVAFWCNPISGHATLYWYQQILGQGPKLLIQFQNNGVVDDSQLPKDRFSAERLKGVDSTLKIQPAKLEDSAVYLCASSLGHSYEQYFGPGTRLTVT.

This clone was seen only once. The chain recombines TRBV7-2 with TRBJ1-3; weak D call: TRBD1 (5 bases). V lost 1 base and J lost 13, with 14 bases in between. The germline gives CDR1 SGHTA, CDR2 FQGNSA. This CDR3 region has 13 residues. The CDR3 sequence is CASSLGGRMPIYF. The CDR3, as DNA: TGTGCCAGCAGCTTAGGGGGCAGGATGCCTATATATTTT.

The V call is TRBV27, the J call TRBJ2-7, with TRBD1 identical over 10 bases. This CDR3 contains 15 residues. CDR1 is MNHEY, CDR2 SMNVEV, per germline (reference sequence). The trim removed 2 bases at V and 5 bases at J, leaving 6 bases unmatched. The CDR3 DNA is TGTGCCAGCAGTTTAAGTGGGACAGGGGACCACGAGCAGTACTTC. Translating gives CASSLSGTGDHEQYF.

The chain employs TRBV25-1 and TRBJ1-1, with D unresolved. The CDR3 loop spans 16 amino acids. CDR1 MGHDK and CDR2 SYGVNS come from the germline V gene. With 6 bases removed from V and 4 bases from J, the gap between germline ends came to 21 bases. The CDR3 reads CASRKTIGEDGTEAFF. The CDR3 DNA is TGTGCCAGCAGGAAAACTATCGGGGAGGATGGCACTGAAGCTTTCTTT.

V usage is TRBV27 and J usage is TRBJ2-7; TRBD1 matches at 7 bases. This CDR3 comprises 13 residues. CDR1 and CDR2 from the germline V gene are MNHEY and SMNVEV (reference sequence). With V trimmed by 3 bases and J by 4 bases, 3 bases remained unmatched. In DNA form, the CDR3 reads TGTGCCAGCAGTTTTTCCAGGGGGTACGAGCAGTACTTC. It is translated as CASSFSRGYEQYF.

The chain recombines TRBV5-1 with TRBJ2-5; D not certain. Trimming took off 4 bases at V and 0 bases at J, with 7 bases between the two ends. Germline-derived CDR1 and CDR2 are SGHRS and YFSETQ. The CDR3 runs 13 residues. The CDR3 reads CASSSEYQETQYF. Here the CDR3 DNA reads TGCGCCAGCAGCAGCGAGTACCAAGAGACCCAGTACTTC.

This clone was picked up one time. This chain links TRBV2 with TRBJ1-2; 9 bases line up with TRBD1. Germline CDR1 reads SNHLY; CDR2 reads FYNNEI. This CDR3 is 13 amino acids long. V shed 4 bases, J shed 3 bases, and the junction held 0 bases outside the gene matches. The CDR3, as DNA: TGTGCCAGCAGTGGGGACAGGGACTATGGCTACACCTTC. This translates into CASSGDRDYGYTF. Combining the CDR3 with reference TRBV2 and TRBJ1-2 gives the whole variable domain EPEVTQTPSHQVTQMGQEVILRCVPISNHLYFYWYRQILGQKVEFLVSFYNNEISEKSEIFDDQFSVERPDGSNFTLKIRSTKLEDSAMYFCASSGDRDYGYTFGSGTRLTVV.

This chain's CDR3 is CAIAAALNSDTQYF. CDR3 bases: TGTGCCATCGCAGCGGCTCTAAATTCAGATACGCAGTATTTT. This sequence joins TRBV10-3 and TRBJ2-3; tentative D call: TRBD2 (5 bases). The CDR3 has 14 residues. Germline-derived CDR1 and CDR2 are ENHRY and SYGVKD. V was cut by 8 bases and J by 4 bases, with 16 bases left in between.

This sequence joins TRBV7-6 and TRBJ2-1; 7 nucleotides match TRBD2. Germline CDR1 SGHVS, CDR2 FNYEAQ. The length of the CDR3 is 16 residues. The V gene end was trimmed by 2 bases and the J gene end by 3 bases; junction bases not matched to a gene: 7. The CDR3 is CASSLRREVHYNEQFF. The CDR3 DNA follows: TGTGCCAGCAGCTTAAGACGGGAGGTCCACTACAATGAGCAGTTCTTC.

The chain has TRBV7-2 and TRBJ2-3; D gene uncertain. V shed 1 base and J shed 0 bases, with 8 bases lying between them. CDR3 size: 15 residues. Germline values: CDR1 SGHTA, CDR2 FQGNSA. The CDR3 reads CASSLEATSTDTQYF. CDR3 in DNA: TGTGCCAGCAGCTTAGAGGCGACTAGCACAGATACGCAGTATTTT. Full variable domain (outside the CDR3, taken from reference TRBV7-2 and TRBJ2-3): GAGVSQSPSNKVTEKGKDVELRCDPISGHTALYWYRQSLGQGLEFLIYFQGNSAPDKSGLPSDRFSAERTGGSVSTLTIQRTQQEDSAVYLCASSLEATSTDTQYFGPGTRLTVL.

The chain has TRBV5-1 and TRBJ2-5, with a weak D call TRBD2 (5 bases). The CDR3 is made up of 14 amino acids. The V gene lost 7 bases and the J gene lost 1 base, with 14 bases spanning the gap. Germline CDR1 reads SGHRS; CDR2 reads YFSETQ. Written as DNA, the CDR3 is TGCGCCAGCCGGGGTTTGGGAATCCAAGAGACCCAGTACTTC. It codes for CASRGLGIQETQYF.

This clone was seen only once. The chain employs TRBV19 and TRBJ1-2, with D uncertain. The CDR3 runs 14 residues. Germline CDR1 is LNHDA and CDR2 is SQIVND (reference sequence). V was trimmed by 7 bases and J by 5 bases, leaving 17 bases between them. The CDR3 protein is CASNPGITNYGYTF. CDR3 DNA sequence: TGTGCCAGTAACCCGGGGATAACAAATTATGGCTACACCTTC.

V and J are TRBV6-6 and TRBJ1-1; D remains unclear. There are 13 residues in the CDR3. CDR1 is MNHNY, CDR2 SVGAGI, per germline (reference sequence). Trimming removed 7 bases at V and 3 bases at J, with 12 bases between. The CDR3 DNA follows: TGTGCCAGCACCTATCGTCGGGACACTGAAGCTTTCTTT. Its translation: CASTYRRDTEAFF.

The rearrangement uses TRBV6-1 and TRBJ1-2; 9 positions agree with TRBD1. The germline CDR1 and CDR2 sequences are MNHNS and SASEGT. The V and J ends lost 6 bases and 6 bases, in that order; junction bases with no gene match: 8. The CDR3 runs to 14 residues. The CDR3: CASREIDRGDGYTF. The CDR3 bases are TGTGCCAGCAGAGAGATAGACAGGGGGGATGGCTACACCTTC.

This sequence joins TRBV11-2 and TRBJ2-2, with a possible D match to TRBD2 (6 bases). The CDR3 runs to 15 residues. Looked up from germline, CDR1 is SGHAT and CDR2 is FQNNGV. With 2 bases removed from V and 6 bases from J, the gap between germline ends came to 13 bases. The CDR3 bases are TGTGCCAGCAGCTTAATGATCGGGGGATCCGGGGAGCTGTTTTTT. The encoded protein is CASSLMIGGSGELFF. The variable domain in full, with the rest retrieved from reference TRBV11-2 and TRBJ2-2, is EAGVAQSPRYKIIEKRQSVAFWCNPISGHATLYWYQQILGQGPKLLIQFQNNGVVDDSQLPKDRFSAERLKGVDSTLKIQPAKLEDSAVYLCASSLMIGGSGELFFGEGSRLTVL.

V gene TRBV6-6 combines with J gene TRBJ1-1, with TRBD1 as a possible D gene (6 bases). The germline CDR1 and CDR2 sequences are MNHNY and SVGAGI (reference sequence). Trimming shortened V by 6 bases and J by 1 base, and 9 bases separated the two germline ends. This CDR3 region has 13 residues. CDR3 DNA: TGTGCCAGCAGAGCACAGGGGAACACTGAAGCTTTCTTT. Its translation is CASRAQGNTEAFF.

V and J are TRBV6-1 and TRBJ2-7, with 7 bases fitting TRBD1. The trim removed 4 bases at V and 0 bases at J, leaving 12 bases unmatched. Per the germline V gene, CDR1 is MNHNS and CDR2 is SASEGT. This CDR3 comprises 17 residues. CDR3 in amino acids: CASSAPISGTASYEQYF. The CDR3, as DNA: TGTGCCAGCAGTGCGCCAATCTCCGGGACAGCCTCCTACGAGCAGTACTTC.

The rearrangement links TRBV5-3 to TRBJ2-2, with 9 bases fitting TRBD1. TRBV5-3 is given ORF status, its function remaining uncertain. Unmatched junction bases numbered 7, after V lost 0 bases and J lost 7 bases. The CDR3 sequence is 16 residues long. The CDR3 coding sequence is TGTGCCAGAAGCTTGGCCGGGACAGGGTTGGGCGGGGAGCTGTTTTTT. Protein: CARSLAGTGLGGELFF.